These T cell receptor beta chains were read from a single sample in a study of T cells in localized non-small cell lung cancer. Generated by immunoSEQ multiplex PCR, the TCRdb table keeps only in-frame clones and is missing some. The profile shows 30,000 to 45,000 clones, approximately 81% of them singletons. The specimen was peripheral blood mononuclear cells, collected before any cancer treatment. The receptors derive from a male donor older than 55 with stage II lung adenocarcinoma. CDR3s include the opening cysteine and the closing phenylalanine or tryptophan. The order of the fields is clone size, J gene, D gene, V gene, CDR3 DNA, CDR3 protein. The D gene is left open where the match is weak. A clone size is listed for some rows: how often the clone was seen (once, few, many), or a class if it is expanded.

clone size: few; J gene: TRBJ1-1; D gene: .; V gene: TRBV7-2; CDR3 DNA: TGTGCCAGCAGCATCAGCCGGGTGAACACTGAAGCTTTCTTT; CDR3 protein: CASSISRVNTEAFF
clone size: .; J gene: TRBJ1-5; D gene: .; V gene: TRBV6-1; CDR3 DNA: TGTGCCAGCAGTGCTCAGGACAGAAATAGCAATCAGCCCCAGCATTTT; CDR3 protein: CASSAQDRNSNQPQHF
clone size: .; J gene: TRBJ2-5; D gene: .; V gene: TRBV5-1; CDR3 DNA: TGCGCCAGCAGCCGCTTGTCGGGTGGGGAGACCCAGTACTTC; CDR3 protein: CASSRLSGGETQYF
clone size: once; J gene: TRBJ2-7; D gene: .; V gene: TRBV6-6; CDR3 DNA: TGTGCCAGCAGTCTTCTGAGCTCCTACGAGCAGTACTTC; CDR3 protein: CASSLLSSYEQYF
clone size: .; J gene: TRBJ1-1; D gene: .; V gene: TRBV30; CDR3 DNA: TGTGCCTGGAGCGCTACTAAGGGGGGCTGGTACACTGAAGCTTTCTTT; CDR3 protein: CAWSATKGGWYTEAFF
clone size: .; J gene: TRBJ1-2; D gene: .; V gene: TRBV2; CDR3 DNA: TGTGCCAGCAGTGACCTCGGGGGATATGGCTACACCTTC; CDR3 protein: CASSDLGGYGYTF
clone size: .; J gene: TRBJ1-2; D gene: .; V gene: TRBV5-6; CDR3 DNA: TGTGCCAGCAGCTTGGAAGTTAAGGGAGGTAACTATGGCTACACCTTC; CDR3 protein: CASSLEVKGGNYGYTF
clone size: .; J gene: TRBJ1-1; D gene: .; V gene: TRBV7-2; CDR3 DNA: TGTGCCAGCAGCCCCCGAAGGAACACTGAAGCTTTCTTT; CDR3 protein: CASSPRRNTEAFF
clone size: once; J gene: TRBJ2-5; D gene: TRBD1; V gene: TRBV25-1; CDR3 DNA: TGTGCCAGCAGTGAAACTGGCAGGGGGCAAAAAGAGACCCAGTACTTC; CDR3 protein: CASSETGRGQKETQYF
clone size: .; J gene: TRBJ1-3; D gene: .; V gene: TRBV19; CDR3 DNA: TGTGCCAGTAGTATTCTGGGTAACTCTGGAAACACCATATATTTT; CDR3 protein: CASSILGNSGNTIYF
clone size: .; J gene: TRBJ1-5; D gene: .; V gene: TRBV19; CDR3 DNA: TGTGCCAGTTCCTTGGGCAATCAGCCCCAGCATTTT; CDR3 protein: CASSLGNQPQHF
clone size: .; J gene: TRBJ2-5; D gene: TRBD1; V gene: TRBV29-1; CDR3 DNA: TGCAGCGTTGAACCCAGGGACAGGGATCAAGAGACCCAGTACTTC; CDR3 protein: CSVEPRDRDQETQYF
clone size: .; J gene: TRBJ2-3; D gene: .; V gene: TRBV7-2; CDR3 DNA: TGTGCCAGCAGCTTCGGGTCAGATACGCAGTATTTT; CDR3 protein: CASSFGSDTQYF
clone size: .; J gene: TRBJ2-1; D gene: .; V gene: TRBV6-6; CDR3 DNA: TGTGCCAGCAGCTCCCTCTTTGAGCAGTTCTTC; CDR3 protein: CASSSLFEQFF
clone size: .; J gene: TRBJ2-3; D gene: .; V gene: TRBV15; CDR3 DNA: TGTGCCACCAGTGCAGGGACTAGCACAGATACGCAGTATTTT; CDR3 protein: CATSAGTSTDTQYF
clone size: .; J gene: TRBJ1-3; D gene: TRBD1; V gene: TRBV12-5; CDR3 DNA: TGTGCTAGTGGTCCGGGACAGGGTATCGGAGGCTCTGGAAACACCATATATTTT; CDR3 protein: CASGPGQGIGGSGNTIYF
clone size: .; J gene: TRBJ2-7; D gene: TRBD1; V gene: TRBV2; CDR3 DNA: TGTGCCAGCAGCTCCCCCGGACAGGGGATTTACGAGCAGTACTTC; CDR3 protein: CASSSPGQGIYEQYF
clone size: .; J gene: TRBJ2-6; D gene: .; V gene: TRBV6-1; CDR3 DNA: TGTGCCAGCAGGAGCTCTGGGGCCAACGTCCTGACTTTC; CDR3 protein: CASRSSGANVLTF
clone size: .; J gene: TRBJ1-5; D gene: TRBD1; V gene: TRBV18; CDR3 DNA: TGTGCCAGCTCACTAGACAGGGGTCTGCCCCAGCATTTT; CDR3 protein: CASSLDRGLPQHF
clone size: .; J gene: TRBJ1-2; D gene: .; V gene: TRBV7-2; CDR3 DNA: TGTGCCAGCAACCACGGCTGGGGCTATGGCTACACCTTC; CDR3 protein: CASNHGWGYGYTF
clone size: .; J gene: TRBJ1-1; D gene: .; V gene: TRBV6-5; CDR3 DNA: TGTGCCAGCAGTTATAAGAGTGGGGGAACTGAAGCTTTCTTT; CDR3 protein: CASSYKSGGTEAFF
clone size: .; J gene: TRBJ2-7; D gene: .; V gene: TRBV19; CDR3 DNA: TGTGCTTCGGAGGGGCCCAAATCCTACGAGCAGTACTTC; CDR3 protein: CASEGPKSYEQYF
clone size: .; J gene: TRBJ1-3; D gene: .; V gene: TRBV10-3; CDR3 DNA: TGTGCCATCAGTGAGTCCCCGACAGCTGGAAACACCATATATTTT; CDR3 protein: CAISESPTAGNTIYF
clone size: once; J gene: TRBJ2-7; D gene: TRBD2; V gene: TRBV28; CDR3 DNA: TGTGCCAGCTGGGGGGCAACTAGCGGAATTTACGAGCAGTACTTC; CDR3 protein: CASWGATSGIYEQYF
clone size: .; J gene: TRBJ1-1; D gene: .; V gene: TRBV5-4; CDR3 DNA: TGCGCCAGCAGCCCCGGGGCAGTGGACACTGAAGCTTTCTTT; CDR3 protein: CASSPGAVDTEAFF
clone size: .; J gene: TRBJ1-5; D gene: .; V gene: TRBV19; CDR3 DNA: TGTGCCAGTAGTATTAAGACGGGCAATCAGCCCCAGCATTTT; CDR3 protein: CASSIKTGNQPQHF
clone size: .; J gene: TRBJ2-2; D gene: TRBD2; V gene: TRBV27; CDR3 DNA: TGTGCCAGCAGTACCGGACTAGCGGGAGGTACGAACACCGGGGAGCTGTTTTTT; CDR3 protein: CASSTGLAGGTNTGELFF
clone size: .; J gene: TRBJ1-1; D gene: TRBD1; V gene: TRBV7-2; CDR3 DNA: TGTGCCAGCACCCGCCGGACAGGGAACACTGAAGCTTTCTTT; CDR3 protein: CASTRRTGNTEAFF
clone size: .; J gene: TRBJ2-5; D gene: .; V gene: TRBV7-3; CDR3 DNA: TGTGCCAGCGGAAACCCGAATCAAGAAACCCAGTACTTC; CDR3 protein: CASGNPNQETQYF
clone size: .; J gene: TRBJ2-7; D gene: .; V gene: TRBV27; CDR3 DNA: TGTGCCAGCAGTTTAAAGGTCAGCGGAAGGCAGTACTTC; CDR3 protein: CASSLKVSGRQYF
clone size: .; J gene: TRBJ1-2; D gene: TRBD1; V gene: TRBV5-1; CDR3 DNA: TGCGCCAGCAGCTTGGGACAGGGCCTTGGCTACACCTTC; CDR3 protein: CASSLGQGLGYTF
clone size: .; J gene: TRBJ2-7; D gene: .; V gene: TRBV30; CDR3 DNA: TGTGCCTGGGGACTGAATGCCTACGAGCAGTACTTC; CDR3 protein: CAWGLNAYEQYF
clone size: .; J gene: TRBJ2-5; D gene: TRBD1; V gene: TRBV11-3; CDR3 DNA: TGTGCCAGCAGCCGCCGGGACAGCCAAGAGACCCAGTACTTC; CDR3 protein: CASSRRDSQETQYF
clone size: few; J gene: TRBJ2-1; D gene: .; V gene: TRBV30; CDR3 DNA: TGTGCCTGGAAAAAGCGGGCCTTCTACAATGAGCAGTTCTTC; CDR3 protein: CAWKKRAFYNEQFF
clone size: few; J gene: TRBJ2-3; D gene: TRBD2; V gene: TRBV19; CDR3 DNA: TGTGCCAGTAGTATAAAAGAAGGCGGAGCGGGAGGGGATACGCAGTATTTT; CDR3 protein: CASSIKEGGAGGDTQYF
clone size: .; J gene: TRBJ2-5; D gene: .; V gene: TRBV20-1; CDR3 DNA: TGCAGTGCCCGAAGAGAGACCCAGTACTTC; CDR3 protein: CSARRETQYF
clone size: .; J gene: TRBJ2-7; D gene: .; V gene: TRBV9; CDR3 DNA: TGTGCCAGCAGCGTCGGCTCATCCTACGAGCAGTACTTC; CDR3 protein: CASSVGSSYEQYF
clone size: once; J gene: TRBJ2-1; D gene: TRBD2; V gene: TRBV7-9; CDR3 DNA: TGTGCCAGCAGCTTAGCGACCCTAGCGGGGGGAAATGAGCAGTTCTTC; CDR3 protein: CASSLATLAGGNEQFF
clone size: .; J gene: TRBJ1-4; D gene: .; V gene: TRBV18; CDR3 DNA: TGTGCCAGCTCACCAAGAGGGGCAACTAATGAAAAACTGTTTTTT; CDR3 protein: CASSPRGATNEKLFF
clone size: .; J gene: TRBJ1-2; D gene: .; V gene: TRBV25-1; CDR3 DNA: TGTGCCAGCAGTGTGCAGGGTAGCTATGGCTACACCTTC; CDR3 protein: CASSVQGSYGYTF
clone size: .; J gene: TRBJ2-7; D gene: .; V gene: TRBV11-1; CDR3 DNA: TGTGCCAGCAGCCCCTTGGGGACAAAGACCTACGAGCAGTACTTC; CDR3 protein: CASSPLGTKTYEQYF
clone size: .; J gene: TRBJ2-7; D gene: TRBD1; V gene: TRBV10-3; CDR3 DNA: TGTGCCATCAGGCCGGGACAGGGGGAGCAGTACTTC; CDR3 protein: CAIRPGQGEQYF
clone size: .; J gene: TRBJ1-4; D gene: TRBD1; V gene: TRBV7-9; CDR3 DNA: TGTGCCAGCAGCTTAGGGGGACAGGGGACTGAAAAACTGTTTTTT; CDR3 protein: CASSLGGQGTEKLFF
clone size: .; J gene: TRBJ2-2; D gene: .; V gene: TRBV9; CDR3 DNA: TGTGCCAGCAGCAAGGATGTGGCCGGGGAGCTGTTTTTT; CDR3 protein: CASSKDVAGELFF